The rows below give T cell receptor beta chains drawn from one sample of a study of blood T cell repertoires in COVID-19. Measured with immunoSEQ multiplex PCR; TCRdb has only the in-frame clones, and not every one. Among 170,000 or so clones listed, around nine tenths were seen once. Sequencing was performed on peripheral blood. These receptors originate from a woman between 18 and 29 years old who had recovered from COVID-19. Each CDR3 is given with its conserved first and last residue. A D gene is named only where the DNA matches it firmly. The size entry is marked missing in some rows and otherwise reads once, few, many or a size class.

TGTGCCAGCAGCCCCCGACCCGGGGAGACCCAGTACTTC	CASSPRPGETQYF	.	TRBJ2-5	.	TRBV7-2	13
TGTGCCATCAGCCTAGGTGTGAACACTGAAGCTTTCTTT	CAISLGVNTEAFF	.	TRBJ1-1	.	TRBV10-3	13
TGTGCCAGCAGTCCGAGAACAGATACGCAGTATTTT	CASSPRTDTQYF	.	TRBJ2-3	.	TRBV12-3/TRBV12-4	12
TGTGCCAGCAGTGCTGGTTTGGGGGGTACCTCACCCCTCCACTTT	CASSAGLGGTSPLHF	.	TRBJ1-6	.	TRBV2	15
TGCGCCAGCAGCCAAGGCTCAGGCTACTACAATGAGCAGTTCTTC	CASSQGSGYYNEQFF	.	TRBJ2-1	.	TRBV4-1	15
TGTGCCAGCAGCTTAGGACAGGGTAACGCAGATACGCAGTATTTT	CASSLGQGNADTQYF	TRBD1	TRBJ2-3	.	TRBV11-1	15
TGTGCCTGGAGACTAGCGGGAGCCTACAATGAGCAGTTCTTC	CAWRLAGAYNEQFF	TRBD2	TRBJ2-1	.	TRBV30	14
TGTGCCAGCAGCCAATTAGCGGTACCCTATGGCTACACCTTC	CASSQLAVPYGYTF	.	TRBJ1-2	.	TRBV3-1/TRBV3-2	14
TGTGCCAGCAGCCCACCCCGGCAGGGATGGGGCTACACCTTC	CASSPPRQGWGYTF	.	TRBJ1-2	.	TRBV7-9	14
TGTGCCAGCAGCTTACTCTCGGCAGGGGGTACTGGAAACACCATATATTTT	CASSLLSAGGTGNTIYF	TRBD1	TRBJ1-3	.	TRBV7-8	17
TGTGCCAGCAGCCTGACTAGCGGGGGGCCGGCAGATACGCAGTATTTT	CASSLTSGGPADTQYF	TRBD2	TRBJ2-3	.	TRBV6-6	16
TGTGCCAGCAAGGAGAAAGGCACAGATACGCAGTATTTT	CASKEKGTDTQYF	.	TRBJ2-3	.	TRBV12-3/TRBV12-4	13
TGTGCCAGCTCACCTCAGGGAGTCGGGGGCACTGAAGCTTTCTTT	CASSPQGVGGTEAFF	.	TRBJ1-1	.	TRBV18	15
TGCGCCAGCAGCCAAGGCAGATATCAGCCCCAGCATTTT	CASSQGRYQPQHF	.	TRBJ1-5	.	TRBV4-1	13
TGTGCCAGCAGGCGGACAGGGCCAAAGACCCAGTACTTC	CASRRTGPKTQYF	TRBD1	TRBJ2-5	.	TRBV28	13
TGTGCCAGCAGTCGAGCCACAGGGCGGGAGACCCAGTACTTC	CASSRATGRETQYF	.	TRBJ2-5	few	TRBV27	14
TGCAGTGCTAGTGTTGAAAGGGGTGCAGATACGCAGTATTTT	CSASVERGADTQYF	.	TRBJ2-3	.	TRBV20-1	14
TGTGCCAGCAGCTTCGAGCGGGAGGTCAATGAGCAGTTCTTC	CASSFEREVNEQFF	TRBD2	TRBJ2-1	.	TRBV3-1/TRBV3-2	14
TGCGCCAGCAGCCAAGATCCCCCCGTGCAGTACTTC	CASSQDPPVQYF	.	TRBJ2-7	.	TRBV4-1	12
TGCGCCAGCAGCCAAGATTGGGTTCAGGGCTATGGCTACACCTTC	CASSQDWVQGYGYTF	.	TRBJ1-2	once	TRBV4-1	15
TGTGCCAGCAGCTTAGGGCCACTGGGCGGGGGGGCTCCTAGCACAGATACGCAGTATTTT	CASSLGPLGGGAPSTDTQYF	TRBD2	TRBJ2-3	.	TRBV7-3	20
TGTGCCAGTATCAAAAGTGGAGGGGCAGATGAAAAACTGTTTTTT	CASIKSGGADEKLFF	.	TRBJ1-4	.	TRBV19	15
TGTGCCAGCAGCGCCGGACAGGGCACAGATACGCAGTATTTT	CASSAGQGTDTQYF	TRBD1	TRBJ2-3	.	TRBV7-3	14
TGCGCCAGCAGTCCCGGGACAGGGGGCGGCGCTGAAGCTTTCTTT	CASSPGTGGGAEAFF	TRBD1	TRBJ1-1	.	TRBV23-1	15
TGTGCCAGCAGAGGGGACAGGCAGGGCTACTATGGCTACACCTTC	CASRGDRQGYYGYTF	TRBD1	TRBJ1-2	.	TRBV6-5	15
TGTGCCAGCAGCTCCCAACCCCCTGGGAGCTCCTACGAGCAGTACTTC	CASSSQPPGSSYEQYF	.	TRBJ2-7	.	TRBV7-2	16
TGTGCCAGCAGCCCCAACAGGGGAAACAATGAGCAGTTCTTC	CASSPNRGNNEQFF	TRBD1	TRBJ2-1	.	TRBV9	14
TGTGCCAGCAGCTACCGACAGGTCTTCTCTGGAAACACCATATATTTT	CASSYRQVFSGNTIYF	.	TRBJ1-3	few	TRBV7-2	16
TGTGCCAGCAGCCAGGGATGGACTGAAGCTTTCTTT	CASSQGWTEAFF	.	TRBJ1-1	.	TRBV12-3/TRBV12-4	12
TGTGCCAGCAGCCAGTCGGGGTTTAGTAATCAGCCCCAGCATTTT	CASSQSGFSNQPQHF	.	TRBJ1-5	.	TRBV7-2	15
TGCGCCAGCAGCCATAACAGGGGTTATGAGCAGTTCTTC	CASSHNRGYEQFF	TRBD1	TRBJ2-1	.	TRBV4-3	13
TGTGCCAGCAGCCTCCTCGGGGGGGACACTGAAGCTTTCTTT	CASSLLGGDTEAFF	.	TRBJ1-1	.	TRBV14	14
TGTGCCAGCAGCACCCGAACTAGGATCGGGGAGCTGTTTTTT	CASSTRTRIGELFF	.	TRBJ2-2	.	TRBV7-8	14
TGTGCCAGCAGTCCACGAACAGGGGCTAGCTATGGCTACACCTTC	CASSPRTGASYGYTF	TRBD1	TRBJ1-2	.	TRBV27	15
TGTGCCAGTAGTCTGATTATTAGCGGGAGAACGTTCTTC	CASSLIISGRTFF	TRBD2	TRBJ2-1	.	TRBV19	13
TGTGCCAGCAGCTTAAATCGGGGGACCGACTACGAGCAGTACTTC	CASSLNRGTDYEQYF	.	TRBJ2-7	once	TRBV7-3	15
TGTGCCAGCGACTCAGCGGGGGGCCGCACAGATACGCAGTATTTT	CASDSAGGRTDTQYF	TRBD2	TRBJ2-3	.	TRBV4-2	15
TGTGCCAGTAGTACGACAGGGAAGAACCAGCCCCAGCATTTT	CASSTTGKNQPQHF	TRBD1	TRBJ1-5	.	TRBV19	14
TGTGCCAGCAGCCAGACCCAGGGTACTGAAGCTTTCTTT	CASSQTQGTEAFF	.	TRBJ1-1	.	TRBV14	13
TGTGCCAGCAGCCAAAACCCCCTCGGCGGGACCGGGGAGCTGTTTTTT	CASSQNPLGGTGELFF	.	TRBJ2-2	.	TRBV4-2	16
TGTGCCAGCAGCCCCGTACAGGGGAAGTTCTACGAGCAGTACTTC	CASSPVQGKFYEQYF	TRBD1	TRBJ2-7	.	TRBV5-6	15
TGTGCCAGTAGGGCGGGAGGATCAGATACGCAGTATTTT	CASRAGGSDTQYF	TRBD2	TRBJ2-3	.	TRBV19	13
TGTGCCAGCAAACAGGGGACGAATCAGCCCCAGCATTTT	CASKQGTNQPQHF	TRBD1	TRBJ1-5	once	TRBV2	13
TGTGCCAGCTCACCAGGTACAGCCTACTATGGCTACACCTTC	CASSPGTAYYGYTF	.	TRBJ1-2	.	TRBV18	14
TGTGCCAGCAGCTTGGAATTGGCGGGAAATCCGCCCCAGCATTTT	CASSLELAGNPPQHF	.	TRBJ1-5	.	TRBV5-5	15
TGTGCCACCGGGTCAGGGGACAGAAATTCACCCCTCCACTTT	CATGSGDRNSPLHF	TRBD1	TRBJ1-6	.	TRBV15	14
TGTGCCAGCAGCTCCCGCTTCCTCTGGACAGGAAGAAACACCATATATTTT	CASSSRFLWTGRNTIYF	TRBD1	TRBJ1-3	.	TRBV5-6	17
TGTGCCAGCAGTGTGGTAGCGGGAGCGGATTCCGGTGAGCAGTTCTTC	CASSVVAGADSGEQFF	TRBD2	TRBJ2-1	.	TRBV6-4	16